The 17 T cell receptor beta chains below were found in one sample sequenced in a study of beta chain features in type 1 diabetes. Study observations and caveats: Type 1 diabetes patients had TCRB CDR3s that were shorter (moderately but significantly so) in all four CD4+ subsets.

Their cognate antigens are unknown. Every bit of the isolated RNA underwent reverse transcription, so sequencing read expressed TCRB transcripts. Repertoires were generated with immunoSEQ multiplex PCR, while TCRdb's copy carries only in-frame clones and drops some. The data contain around 250,000 clones, about 20% of them seen just once; the ten biggest clones take up around 0.03%. Sequenced: naive CD4+ T cells from blood. These receptors were collected from a woman aged 40 to 55 with type 1 diabetes.

The genes are TRBV7-3 and TRBJ2-5; 8 bases line up with TRBD2. The trim removed 1 base at V and 6 bases at J, leaving 4 bases unmatched. CDR3 length: 14 residues. Germline CDR1 SGHTA, CDR2 FQGTGA. The chain's CDR3 is CASSLNREGQTQYF. The CDR3, as DNA: TGTGCCAGCAGCTTAAATCGGGAGGGCCAGACCCAGTACTTC. The variable domain in full, with the rest retrieved from reference TRBV7-3 and TRBJ2-5, is GAGVSQTPSNKVTEKGKYVELRCDPISGHTALYWYRQSLGQGPEFLIYFQGTGAADDSGLPNDRFFAVRPEGSVSTLKIQRTERGDSAVYLCASSLNREGQTQYFGPGTRLLVL.

This clone was detected a few times. J is TRBJ2-3 and V is TRBV10-3; 7 nucleotides line up with TRBD2. V dropped 6 bases and J dropped 0; count of bases not matched to a gene: 9. This CDR3 has 16 residues. The V gene's germline CDR1 is ENHRY and CDR2 SYGVKD. CDR3 residues: CAISPSPSGSTDTQYF. The DNA of the CDR3 is TGTGCCATCAGCCCCAGTCCTAGCGGTAGCACAGATACGCAGTATTTT.

The chain recombines TRBV30 with TRBJ1-1; D perhaps matches TRBD1 (6 bases). Trimming cost V 1 base and J 1 base, with 13 bases left between them. CDR1 GTSNPN and CDR2 SVGIG come from the germline V gene (reference sequence). This CDR3 spans 15 amino acids. CDR3 nucleotide sequence: TGTGCCTGGAGTGGACAGGACAATTCGAACACTGAAGCTTTCTTT. Translated, it gives CAWSGQDNSNTEAFF.

The gene calls are TRBV7-9 and TRBJ2-7, with D possibly TRBD2 on 7 matching bases. Germline CDR1 reads SEHNR; CDR2 reads FQNEAQ (reference sequence). The CDR3 has 16 amino acids. V lost 5 bases and J lost 6, with 23 bases in between. DNA of the CDR3: TGTGCCAGCAGCCCGCCCGGTGGGGGGGCCCCTCTCGAGCAGTACTTC. Translated: CASSPPGGGAPLEQYF.

The chain couples TRBV10-3 to TRBJ2-5, with 9 bases matching TRBD1. This CDR3 contains 15 residues. The germline V gene has CDR1 ENHRY and CDR2 SYGVKD. V dropped 7 bases and J dropped 3; count of bases not matched to a gene: 9. CDR3 DNA sequence: TGTGCCATCAACAAGGGACAGGGAAGGGAAGAGACCCAGTACTTC. This codes for CAINKGQGREETQYF.

The genes are TRBV6-1 and TRBJ1-5; TRBD1 might be the D (6 bases). The CDR3 has 11 amino acids. CDR1 and CDR2 from the germline V gene are MNHNS and SASEGT. Trimming took off 4 bases at V and 11 bases at J, with 9 bases between the two ends. The CDR3 DNA sequence: TGTGCCAGCAGTGGTCGGGACACCCAGCATTTT. This translates into CASSGRDTQHF.

The chain is built from TRBV5-1 and TRBJ1-1, with TRBD1 identical over 7 bases. V trimming: 1 base; J trimming: 5 bases; junction bases outside the gene matches: 5. CDR1 is SGHRS and CDR2 is YFSETQ in the germline V gene. This CDR3 contains 14 residues. The CDR3 nucleotides read TGCGCCAGCAGCTTGAAGGGGGCGAGGACTGAAGCTTTCTTT. This encodes CASSLKGARTEAFF.

The V gene is TRBV19, the J gene TRBJ2-3, with TRBD1 matching over 8 bases. Germline V gene sequence: CDR1 LNHDA, CDR2 SQIVND (reference sequence). After removal of 3 bases from V and 4 bases from J, the junction contained 9 bases not matched to a gene. The CDR3 spans 16 residues. CDR3 in DNA: TGTGCCAGTAGTATTTCCCGACAGGGGAGTGCAGATACGCAGTATTTT. Translation gives CASSISRQGSADTQYF.

This chain uses TRBV13 with TRBJ2-7, with a possible D match to TRBD2 (6 bases). V was trimmed by 3 bases and J by 3 bases, leaving 15 bases between them. The CDR3 totals 15 residues. CDR1 is PRHDT, CDR2 FYEKMQ, per germline (reference sequence). DNA for the CDR3: TGTGCCAGCAGCTTGGGACTTTCCGAGGACTACGAGCAGTACTTC. Translated: CASSLGLSEDYEQYF.

This sequence joins TRBV30 and TRBJ1-2; TRBD1 agrees at 10 bases. The junction had 8 bases not matched to a gene; V was cut back by 4 bases and J by 3 bases. The germline gives CDR1 GTSNPN, CDR2 SVGIG (reference sequence). This CDR3 is built from 15 residues. The chain's CDR3 is CAWTREGTGDYGYTF. Written as DNA, the CDR3 is TGTGCCTGGACTAGAGAGGGGACAGGGGACTATGGCTACACCTTC.

The chain recombines TRBV29-1 with TRBJ1-1; D gene unclear. The CDR3 contains 13 residues. Germline V gene lookup returns CDR1 SQVTM and CDR2 ANQGSEA. Trimming shortened V by 8 bases and J by 3 bases, and 16 bases separated the two germline ends. The CDR3 sequence: CSSSTGEDTEAFF. The CDR3 nucleotides read TGCAGCTCCTCAACCGGGGAAGACACTGAAGCTTTCTTT.

This clone has a single count. The genes are TRBV18 and TRBJ1-5, with D possibly matching TRBD1 (6 bases). Germline CDR1 is KGHSH and CDR2 is LQKENI. V was cut by 5 bases and J by 5 bases, with 10 bases left in between. The CDR3 sequence is 13 residues long. The CDR3 spells CASSSHRDQPQHF. The CDR3 coding sequence is TGTGCCAGCTCATCGCACAGGGATCAGCCCCAGCATTTT. The full variable domain, completed using reference TRBV18 and TRBJ1-5, is NAGVMQNPRHLVRRRGQEARLRCSPMKGHSHVYWYRQLPEEGLKFMVYLQKENIIDESGMPKERFSAEFPKEGPSILRIQQVVRGDSAAYFCASSSHRDQPQHFGDGTRLSIL.

This sequence joins TRBV7-8 and TRBJ2-1; 13 bases map to TRBD2. This CDR3 has 15 residues. The ends lost 1 base at V and 8 bases at J; junction bases unmatched: 2. Germline V CDR1 and CDR2: SGHVS, FQNEAQ. CDR3 sequence reads: CASSLGLAGGYEQFF. CDR3 nucleotides: TGTGCCAGCAGCTTAGGACTAGCGGGAGGATATGAGCAGTTCTTC.

This clone showed up just a few times. The chain uses TRBV30 and TRBJ1-6, with no clear D. This CDR3 region has 15 residues. Germline lookup yields CDR1 GTSNPN and CDR2 SVGIG (reference sequence). Trimming took off 5 bases at V and 0 bases at J, with 11 bases between the two ends. The CDR3 DNA is TGTGCCTGGTGTATGCGGAGCTCCTATAATTCACCCCTCCACTTT. Protein sequence: CAWCMRSSYNSPLHF.

V gene TRBV9 combines with J gene TRBJ1-2; D gene unclear. Germline V lookup: CDR1 SGDLS, CDR2 YYNGEE. The V end was cut by 4 bases, the J end by 8 bases, with 18 bases between. This CDR3 region has 14 residues. Written as DNA, the CDR3 is TGTGCCAGCAGCCCACAAGTGGCCGTAGCAGGCTACACCTTC. Encoded protein: CASSPQVAVAGYTF.

CDR3: CASSARGPQHF. DNA of the CDR3: TGTGCCAGCAGCGCCAGGGGCCCCCAGCATTTT. The J gene is TRBJ1-5, the V gene TRBV28, with D possibly TRBD1 on 6 matching bases. Trimming stripped 6 bases from V and 10 bases from J, with 10 bases between. Looked up from germline, CDR1 is MDHEN and CDR2 is SYDVKM. This CDR3 has 11 amino acids.

This clone was observed a few times. J is TRBJ2-1 and V is TRBV7-9; possibly TRBD1 for D (6 bases). Germline assignment: CDR1 SEHNR and CDR2 FQNEAQ (reference sequence). Trimming took off 4 bases at V and 8 bases at J, with 12 bases between the two ends. There are 13 residues in the CDR3. CDR3: CASSSGQSDEQFF. CDR3 nucleotides: TGTGCCAGCAGCTCAGGACAGTCGGATGAGCAGTTCTTC.